This T cell receptor (beta chain) derives from a study of tumor-infiltrating lymphocytes in localized non-small cell lung cancer. Study-wide background: Some samples were collected after neoadjuvant chemotherapy; smokers, never-smokers and several histologies were included. General study findings and limits: Compared with uninvolved lung, tumors showed higher T cell infiltration by TCRbeta sequencing. TCR sequencing covered a subset of patients with enough tissue.

Produced via immunoSEQ multiplex PCR; TCRdb's table is partial and in-frame only. The table lists some 1,600 clones, approximately 37% of them singletons. The CDR3 extends over 15 amino acids. The ends lost 5 bases at V and 6 bases at J; junction bases unmatched: 4. Germline V lookup: CDR1 LNHDA, CDR2 SQIVND (reference sequence). Points on this clone: The target antigen is unknown.

This receptor was identified in a human donor with non-small cell lung cancer. Sequenced material: uninvolved lung tissue not adjacent to the tumor. V gene TRBV19 combines with J gene TRBJ2-1; 13 bases fit TRBD2. For the CDR3, the DNA is TGTGCCAGTAGTGTAGGACTAGCGGGAGTCAATGAGCAGTTCTTC. Translating gives CASSVGLAGVNEQFF.